The 19 T cell receptor beta chains listed next were all sequenced from one sample in a study of cytomegalovirus exposure and HLA in healthy donors. It was with 60 Vbeta and 13 Jbeta primers that the PCR ran. The repertoire was sequenced with immunoSEQ multiplex PCR; TCRdb's copy has only in-frame clones and lacks some. The data show fewer than 150,000 clones, 60% to 80% seen once. Sequencing used PBMCs. All receptors come from a woman aged 45-60 years in good health and CMV-seronegative.

In DNA form, the CDR3 reads TGTGCCAGCAGTGACGAGTTGAACACTGAAGCTTTCTTT. This codes for CASSDELNTEAFF. The V and J genes are TRBV6-4 and TRBJ1-1; D not resolved. The length of the CDR3 is 13 residues. Trimming cost V 2 bases and J 0 bases, with 4 bases left between them. Germline values: CDR1 MRHNA, CDR2 SNTAGT.

The V gene is TRBV5-1, the J gene TRBJ1-6; the D gene is possibly TRBD1 (5 bases). V was shortened by 2 bases and J by 6 bases, with 15 bases between the two germline ends. Per germline, CDR1 SGHRS and CDR2 YFSETQ. The CDR3 totals 16 residues. The CDR3 region is CASSLAGGVGNSPLHF. As DNA, the CDR3 is TGCGCCAGCAGCTTAGCGGGGGGGGTTGGTAATTCACCCCTCCACTTT.

This sequence joins TRBV5-1 and TRBJ1-3; D unresolved. Trimming left V 0 bases short and J 0 bases short, with 7 bases between. The germline V gene encodes CDR1 SGHRS and CDR2 YFSETQ. CDR3 size: 15 residues. CDR3 DNA: TGCGCCAGCAGCTTGGGGGCAAGCTCTGGAAACACCATATATTTT. It codes for CASSLGASSGNTIYF.

This sequence joins TRBV7-2 and TRBJ2-3; possible D gene TRBD2, 5 bases. Germline V gives CDR1 SGHTA, CDR2 FQGNSA. V was cut by 3 bases and J by 4 bases, with 17 bases left in between. This CDR3 comprises 16 residues. In DNA, the CDR3 is TGTGCCAGCAGCTTTGGAGGACTTTTACGGTCAGATACGCAGTATTTT. Translated: CASSFGGLLRSDTQYF.

This chain links TRBV7-2 with TRBJ2-7; D might be TRBD1 (5 bases). Germline assignment: CDR1 SGHTA and CDR2 FQGNSA. The CDR3 length is 15 residues. V was cut by 0 bases and J by 5 bases, with 14 bases left in between. CDR3 DNA sequence: TGTGCCAGCAGCTTAGCGGTCAGGGAAGTCGACGAGCAGTACTTC. Translated: CASSLAVREVDEQYF.

This clone has only a few counts. The genes are TRBV13 and TRBJ2-3; TRBD1 aligns across 11 bases. CDR1 and CDR2 (germline): PRHDT, FYEKMQ (reference sequence). There are 17 residues in the CDR3. V was clipped by 3 bases and J by 4 bases; unmatched bases: 9. The CDR3 reads CASSFGTGQGAADTQYF. DNA for the CDR3: TGTGCCAGCAGCTTCGGCACCGGACAGGGGGCCGCAGATACGCAGTATTTT.

The rearrangement joins TRBV6-6 to TRBJ1-4; tentative D call: TRBD1 (5 bases). Germline CDR1 reads MNHNY; CDR2 reads SVGAGI (reference sequence). This CDR3 contains 15 residues. Trimming removed 5 bases from V and 6 bases from J, with 16 bases in between. Here the CDR3 DNA reads TGTGCCAGCAGTCTTGGGGATTCCAGGGATGAAAAACTGTTTTTT. This codes for CASSLGDSRDEKLFF.

The gene calls are TRBV4-2 and TRBJ1-6; perhaps TRBD1 as D (6 bases). The CDR3 is made up of 14 amino acids. In germline, CDR1 is LGHNA, CDR2 YNFKEQ. V was clipped by 3 bases and J by 8 bases, with 11 bases between them. The CDR3 sequence: CASSQDNRDSPLHF. CDR3 in DNA: TGTGCCAGCAGCCAGGACAACAGGGATTCACCCCTCCACTTT.

The rearrangement uses TRBV5-1 and TRBJ2-5, with D perhaps matching TRBD1 (6 bases). The CDR3 runs to 17 residues. Germline loops: CDR1 SGHRS, CDR2 YFSETQ. Trimming removed 0 bases at V and 1 base at J, with 16 bases between. CDR3 loop: CASSLAIYNRVQETQYF. CDR3 DNA sequence: TGCGCCAGCAGCTTGGCCATTTATAACAGGGTCCAAGAGACCCAGTACTTC.

This chain links TRBV4-3 with TRBJ1-4; 8 bases are a match to TRBD1. The CDR3 totals 19 residues. J gave up 2 bases and V 4 bases, and 15 bases lay outside the gene matches. Germline V CDR1 and CDR2: LGHNA, YSLEER. CDR3 bases: TGCGCCAGCAGCCTCTTGCTAGGTGGCAGGGGGCTTACTAATGAAAAACTGTTTTTT. Its protein product is CASSLLLGGRGLTNEKLFF.

The rearrangement links TRBV4-1 to TRBJ1-3, with a tentative D call TRBD1 (6 bases). The V gene lost 1 base and the J gene lost 3 bases, with 19 bases spanning the gap. The germline V gene has CDR1 MGHRA and CDR2 YSYEKL. The CDR3 sequence is 18 residues long. CDR3 protein: CASSQGPQRGHFGNTIYF. The DNA of the CDR3 is TGCGCCAGCAGCCAAGGACCCCAGCGGGGGCATTTTGGAAACACCATATATTTT.

Here the CDR3 DNA reads TGTGCCTGGGCTTTGGGGGCCAACACTGAAGCTTTCTTT. Translated, it gives CAWALGANTEAFF. This chain links TRBV30 with TRBJ1-1, with a possible D match to TRBD1 (6 bases). CDR1 and CDR2 from the germline V gene are GTSNPN and SVGIG (reference sequence). The CDR3 covers 13 residues. Trimming cost V 5 bases and J 2 bases, with 12 bases left between them.

This clone was counted a single time. One junction end does not reproduce the germline sequence, and a read error may be involved. V is TRBV4-2 and J is TRBJ2-2, with TRBD1 matching 9 bases. There are 13 residues in the CDR3. The germline gives CDR1 LGHNA, CDR2 YNFKEQ. CDR3 amino acids: CATRTGDTGELLF. In nucleotides, the CDR3 is TGTGCCACCCGGACAGGGGACACCGGGGAGCTGCTTTTT.

This clone was found a few times. This chain links TRBV7-9 with TRBJ2-1; 8 bases align to TRBD2. Germline CDR1 and CDR2: SEHNR and FQNEAQ (reference sequence). This CDR3 has 16 residues. The ends lost 0 bases at V and 7 bases at J; junction bases unmatched: 8. The CDR3 sequence: CASSLASSGVQNEQFF. CDR3 nucleotides: TGTGCCAGCAGCTTAGCGAGTAGCGGGGTTCAGAATGAGCAGTTCTTC. Using reference TRBV7-9 and TRBJ2-1 for the parts outside the CDR3, the full variable domain is DTGVSQNPRHKITKRGQNVTFRCDPISEHNRLYWYRQTLGQGPEFLTYFQNEAQLEKSRLLSDRFSAERPKGSFSTLEIQRTEQGDSAMYLCASSLASSGVQNEQFFGPGTRLTVL.

V is TRBV30 and J is TRBJ2-2; 9 nucleotides agree with TRBD2. The CDR3 length is 15 residues. The V gene end was trimmed by 0 bases and the J gene end by 3 bases; junction bases not matched to a gene: 2. Germline V gene data show CDR1 as GTSNPN and CDR2 as SVGIG (reference sequence). CDR3 residues: CAWSVAGGYTGELFF. For the CDR3, the DNA is TGTGCCTGGAGTGTAGCGGGGGGATACACCGGGGAGCTGTTTTTT.

For the CDR3, the DNA is TGTGCCAGCACGTGGACAGCAACGAACACTGAAGCTTTCTTT. This codes for CASTWTATNTEAFF. V usage is TRBV6-5 and J usage is TRBJ1-1; D might be TRBD1 (6 bases). CDR3 length equals 14 residues. Germline CDR1 is MNHEY and CDR2 is SVGAGI. V lost 7 bases and J 1 base, leaving 13 bases between the germline ends.

Here the CDR3 reads CATSSSGTNSYEQYF. In nucleotides, the CDR3 is TGTGCCACCAGCAGCTCCGGGACTAACTCCTACGAGCAGTACTTC. V usage is TRBV15 and J usage is TRBJ2-7, with 7 nucleotides matching TRBD2. The germline gives CDR1 LNHNV, CDR2 YYDKDF (reference sequence). Unmatched junction bases numbered 5, after V lost 3 bases and J lost 0 bases. The CDR3 length is 15 residues.

V gene TRBV10-3 combines with J gene TRBJ1-6; tentatively, D is TRBD1 (5 bases). V was pared by 6 bases and J by 10 bases, with 13 bases between. Germline V lookup: CDR1 ENHRY, CDR2 SYGVKD. The CDR3 is 13 amino acids. The CDR3 DNA reads as TGTGCCATCAGGGTTTCATCAGGGTCACCCCTCCACTTT. As protein: CAIRVSSGSPLHF.

The rearrangement links TRBV5-1 to TRBJ2-7; D might be TRBD2 (5 bases). The CDR3 runs to 14 residues. Germline V gene sequence: CDR1 SGHRS, CDR2 YFSETQ. Deletions cut 3 bases from V and 3 bases from J, with 13 bases between. The CDR3 nucleotides are TGCGCCAGCAGCTCTGGACTGGGGAGCTACGAGCAGTACTTC. This sequence encodes CASSSGLGSYEQYF.